The 25 T cell receptor beta chains presented below share a single source sample, sequenced in a study of shared clonotypes between healthy human individuals. Repertoires were generated with immunoSEQ multiplex PCR, while TCRdb's copy carries only in-frame clones and drops some. This sample has 2 million to 2.5 million clones, with 85% to 95% found just once. Sequencing was done on a sample of naive CD4+ T cells sorted from blood. As for subset: CD45RA+ positively selected. The origin of the receptors is a man younger than 35 in good health.

This chain uses TRBV7-8 with TRBJ2-7; 9 bases line up with TRBD1. Per germline, CDR1 SGHVS and CDR2 FQNEAQ. The V segment lost 2 bases and the J segment 5 bases; nucleotides outside the gene matches: 13. CDR3 length: 17 amino acids. The CDR3 bases are TGTGCCAGCAGCTTAAAGGGGGGCGGGACAGGGCTCAACGAGCAGTACTTC. It is translated as CASSLKGGGTGLNEQYF.

The V gene is TRBV7-2, the J gene TRBJ1-6; TRBD1 matches 10 bases. Germline V gene sequence: CDR1 SGHTA, CDR2 FQGNSA. Losses at the gene ends were 5 bases for V and 10 bases for J; bases not matched to a gene: 8. This CDR3 region has 15 residues. In nucleotides, the CDR3 is TGTGCCAGCAGCCTCCGGACAGGGGGACTATCACCCCTCCACTTT. This translates into CASSLRTGGLSPLHF. The variable domain in full, completed from reference TRBV7-2 and TRBJ1-6, reads GAGVSQSPSNKVTEKGKDVELRCDPISGHTALYWYRQSLGQGLEFLIYFQGNSAPDKSGLPSDRFSAERTGGSVSTLTIQRTQQEDSAVYLCASSLRTGGLSPLHFGNGTRLTVT.

V and J are TRBV19 and TRBJ2-7, with unresolved D. The CDR3 runs to 14 residues. With 6 bases removed from V and 5 bases from J, the gap between germline ends came to 17 bases. Germline V lookup: CDR1 LNHDA, CDR2 SQIVND (reference sequence). CDR3 sequence reads: CASRKAPEFHEQYF. The CDR3, as DNA: TGTGCCAGTAGGAAGGCCCCTGAGTTCCACGAGCAGTACTTC.

The chain links TRBV29-1 to TRBJ1-4, with unresolved D. Germline V gives CDR1 SQVTM, CDR2 ANQGSEA. CDR3 size: 11 residues. Trimming stripped 6 bases from V and 5 bases from J, with 7 bases between. The CDR3 sequence: CSVDANEKLFF. CDR3 coding DNA: TGCAGCGTCGATGCGAATGAAAAACTGTTTTTT.

This chain uses TRBV10-3 with TRBJ2-1; TRBD2 aligns across 7 bases. The V segment lost 9 bases and the J segment 7 bases; nucleotides outside the gene matches: 12. Germline V gene data show CDR1 as ENHRY and CDR2 as SYGVKD. The CDR3 is made up of 14 amino acids. The CDR3 DNA reads as TGTGCCATATGGGACTATACAACGGGGAATGAGCAGTTCTTC. Amino acid sequence: CAIWDYTTGNEQFF.

In the case of this clone: The identical CDR3 is also encoded by other nucleotide sequences in the sample. The chain employs TRBV7-2 and TRBJ2-2; D call uncertain. Germline assignment: CDR1 SGHTA and CDR2 FQGNSA. Deletions cut 0 bases from V and 4 bases from J, with 9 bases between. This CDR3 has 15 residues. CDR3 sequence (DNA): TGTGCCAGCAGCTTAGCGCGGCCACCCACCGGGGAGCTGTTTTTT. Amino acids: CASSLARPPTGELFF. The whole variable domain, filled in from reference TRBV7-2 and TRBJ2-2, reads GAGVSQSPSNKVTEKGKDVELRCDPISGHTALYWYRQSLGQGLEFLIYFQGNSAPDKSGLPSDRFSAERTGGSVSTLTIQRTQQEDSAVYLCASSLARPPTGELFFGEGSRLTVL.

This clone was found once. This chain links TRBV7-2 with TRBJ1-6; D is possibly TRBD1 (5 bases). CDR3 length equals 14 residues. V lost 0 bases, J lost 7 bases, and 7 bases lay in between. Germline V gene lookup returns CDR1 SGHTA and CDR2 FQGNSA. For the CDR3, the DNA is TGTGCCAGCAGCTTAGCGGCAGGGAATTCACCCCTCCACTTT. Its protein is CASSLAAGNSPLHF.

The rearrangement links TRBV28 to TRBJ1-1; D perhaps matches TRBD1 (6 bases). CDR1 is MDHEN and CDR2 is SYDVKM in the germline V gene. CDR3 length: 13 residues. Trimming took 3 bases from V and 5 from J, leaving 10 bases between them. The CDR3 reads CASSFTGRTEAFF. For the CDR3, the DNA is TGTGCCAGCAGTTTTACAGGGCGAACTGAAGCTTTCTTT. Variable domain in full (rest from reference TRBV28 and TRBJ1-1): DVKVTQSSRYLVKRTGEKVFLECVQDMDHENMFWYRQDPGLGLRLIYFSYDVKMKEKGDIPEGYSVSREKKERFSLILESASTNQTSMYLCASSFTGRTEAFFGQGTRLTVV.

This sequence joins TRBV10-3 and TRBJ2-3; perhaps TRBD2 as D (5 bases). V was trimmed by 4 bases and J by 0 bases, leaving 8 bases between them. CDR3 length: 14 amino acids. CDR1 and CDR2 (germline): ENHRY, SYGVKD. CDR3 DNA: TGTGCCATCAGTGCGGGCGGGAGCACAGATACGCAGTATTTT. This codes for CAISAGGSTDTQYF.

In this sample, this clone turned up once. This CDR3 is CASSVGVPGYTF. CDR3 bases: TGTGCCAGCAGTGTGGGGGTTCCTGGCTACACCTTC. This chain links TRBV6-1 with TRBJ1-2, with D tentatively TRBD1 (5 bases). CDR1 and CDR2 (germline): MNHNS, SASEGT. V was pared by 4 bases and J by 7 bases, with 10 bases between. The CDR3 has 12 residues.

The J gene is TRBJ2-3, the V gene TRBV11-3, with D maybe TRBD2 (5 bases). The V end was cut by 5 bases, the J end by 1 base, with 10 bases between. Germline CDR1 and CDR2: SGHNT and YENEEA. The CDR3 covers 14 residues. The CDR3, as DNA: TGTGCCAGCAGCACCCGGGGTGGCACAGATACGCAGTATTTT. Protein sequence: CASSTRGGTDTQYF.

This clone occurred once. This chain joins TRBV9 and TRBJ2-2; 7 bases line up with TRBD1. The CDR3 spans 15 residues. Germline CDR1 SGDLS, CDR2 YYNGEE. Germline trimming cut 3 bases from V and 1 base from J; bases unmatched to any gene: 3. The CDR3 sequence: CASSARQGNTGELFF. The CDR3, as DNA: TGTGCCAGCAGCGCCAGACAGGGGAACACCGGGGAGCTGTTTTTT.

This chain uses TRBV11-2 with TRBJ1-1; 7 nucleotides align to TRBD1. This CDR3 has 15 amino acids. Germline CDR1 reads SGHAT; CDR2 reads FQNNGV. J lost 6 bases, V lost 1 base, and 8 bases had no gene match. CDR3 nucleotide sequence: TGTGCCAGCAGCTTAGCTCCAGGGGGATTCGCTGAAGCTTTCTTT. Translation: CASSLAPGGFAEAFF.

V gene TRBV6-5 combines with J gene TRBJ1-4; D gene uncertain. V shed 4 bases and J shed 0 bases, with 9 bases lying between them. CDR1 is MNHEY and CDR2 is SVGAGI in the germline V gene. This CDR3 spans 15 amino acids. In DNA, the CDR3 is TGTGCCAGCAGTTCCGCCGGTTCAACTAATGAAAAACTGTTTTTT. It specifies CASSSAGSTNEKLFF.

The gene calls are TRBV9 and TRBJ2-1, with 8 bases aligning to TRBD1. V was clipped by 2 bases and J by 12 bases; unmatched bases: 7. Germline CDR1 SGDLS, CDR2 YYNGEE. The CDR3 has 13 residues. The CDR3 DNA sequence: TGTGCCAGCAGCGTTGGACAGGGAAGGAGGCAGTTCTTC. It specifies CASSVGQGRRQFF.

The V and J genes are TRBV6-1 and TRBJ1-1; a weak D match, TRBD1 (5 bases). The CDR3 runs to 15 residues. CDR1 MNHNS and CDR2 SASEGT come from the germline V gene. Trimming left V 1 base short and J 5 bases short, with 14 bases between. The CDR3 nucleotides are TGTGCCAGCAGTGAAGATTCGGCAGGGAAAACTGAAGCTTTCTTT. This codes for CASSEDSAGKTEAFF.

The CDR3 protein is CASSVLAGHTDTQYF. CDR3 bases: TGCGCCAGCAGCGTCCTAGCGGGACACACAGATACGCAGTATTTT. The chain uses TRBV5-1 and TRBJ2-3; the match to TRBD2 covers 9 bases. V shed 4 bases and J 2 bases; nucleotides not matched to a gene: 5. CDR1 is SGHRS and CDR2 is YFSETQ in the germline V gene. This CDR3 is built from 15 residues. The full variable domain, rest sourced from reference TRBV5-1 and TRBJ2-3, is KAGVTQTPRYLIKTRGQQVTLSCSPISGHRSVSWYQQTPGQGLQFLFEYFSETQRNKGNFPGRFSGRQFSNSRSEMNVSTLELGDSALYLCASSVLAGHTDTQYFGPGTRLTVL.

The rearrangement links TRBV18 to TRBJ2-7; TRBD2 matches at 9 bases. The V gene end was trimmed by 2 bases and the J gene end by 4 bases; junction bases not matched to a gene: 6. Per germline, CDR1 KGHSH and CDR2 LQKENI. The CDR3 is made up of 15 amino acids. This CDR3 is CASSPVGLAEYEQYF. CDR3 coding DNA: TGTGCCAGCTCACCAGTGGGACTAGCCGAGTACGAGCAGTACTTC.

The V and J genes are TRBV18 and TRBJ2-1; D is perhaps TRBD2 (5 bases). Germline CDR1 KGHSH, CDR2 LQKENI. The length of the CDR3 is 15 residues. Trimming left V 4 bases short and J 8 bases short, with 18 bases between. Here the CDR3 reads CASSHGGTSRDEQFF. CDR3 bases: TGTGCCAGCTCACACGGCGGTACCTCGAGGGATGAGCAGTTCTTC. The entire variable domain, with the rest obtained from reference TRBV18 and TRBJ2-1, is as follows: NAGVMQNPRHLVRRRGQEARLRCSPMKGHSHVYWYRQLPEEGLKFMVYLQKENIIDESGMPKERFSAEFPKEGPSILRIQQVVRGDSAAYFCASSHGGTSRDEQFFGPGTRLTVL.

The CDR3 DNA sequence: TGTGCTAGTGGCGCGGGAAAGGGGAACACTGAAGCTTTCTTT. The encoded protein is CASGAGKGNTEAFF. V gene TRBV12-5 combines with J gene TRBJ1-1; D ambiguous. The germline V gene has CDR1 LGHNT and CDR2 FRNRAP. Trimming shortened V by 6 bases and J by 1 base, and 12 bases separated the two germline ends. This CDR3 contains 14 residues.

This chain connects TRBV7-9 to TRBJ2-5; D is unresolved. Germline assignment: CDR1 SEHNR and CDR2 FQNEAQ (reference sequence). Trimming removed 1 base from V and 11 bases from J, with 8 bases in between. This CDR3 region has 11 residues. CDR3 sequence: CASSLGHQQYF. The CDR3 DNA reads TGTGCCAGCAGCTTAGGACACCAGCAGTACTTC.

The J gene is TRBJ2-7, the V gene TRBV6-1; maybe TRBD1 (8 bases). CDR1 is MNHNS, CDR2 SASEGT, per germline. The CDR3 consists of 14 residues. Between the trimmed V and J ends, which lost 5 bases and 6 bases, there was a span of 17 bases. In DNA form, the CDR3 reads TGTGCCAGCAGTCCCCGGACAGGGAGGGGCGAGCAGTACTTC. Its protein product is CASSPRTGRGEQYF.

The chain recombines TRBV6-1 with TRBJ2-1, with no clear D. The germline V gene has CDR1 MNHNS and CDR2 SASEGT. The CDR3 length is 15 residues. Trimming stripped 1 base from V and 5 bases from J, with 12 bases between. The CDR3 coding sequence is TGTGCCAGCAGTGAAGGGCGGACGAGGCACAATGAGCAGTTCTTC. This gives the protein CASSEGRTRHNEQFF.

The V call is TRBV13, the J call TRBJ1-6; weak D call: TRBD1 (6 bases). Germline lookup yields CDR1 PRHDT and CDR2 FYEKMQ (reference sequence). Trimming shortened V by 3 bases and J by 9 bases, and 24 bases separated the two germline ends. The CDR3 extends over 18 amino acids. The CDR3 protein is CASSFDLGGGPSGSPLHF. CDR3 DNA sequence: TGTGCCAGCAGCTTCGATTTGGGGGGCGGACCTAGCGGTTCACCCCTCCACTTT.

The rearrangement uses TRBV5-1 and TRBJ1-1, with a weak D call TRBD1 (6 bases). Germline values: CDR1 SGHRS, CDR2 YFSETQ. Trimming removed 0 bases at V and 3 bases at J, with 9 bases between. The CDR3 contains 14 residues. Here the CDR3 DNA reads TGCGCCAGCAGCTTGGCAGGGGCGTACACTGAAGCTTTCTTT. Protein sequence: CASSLAGAYTEAFF.